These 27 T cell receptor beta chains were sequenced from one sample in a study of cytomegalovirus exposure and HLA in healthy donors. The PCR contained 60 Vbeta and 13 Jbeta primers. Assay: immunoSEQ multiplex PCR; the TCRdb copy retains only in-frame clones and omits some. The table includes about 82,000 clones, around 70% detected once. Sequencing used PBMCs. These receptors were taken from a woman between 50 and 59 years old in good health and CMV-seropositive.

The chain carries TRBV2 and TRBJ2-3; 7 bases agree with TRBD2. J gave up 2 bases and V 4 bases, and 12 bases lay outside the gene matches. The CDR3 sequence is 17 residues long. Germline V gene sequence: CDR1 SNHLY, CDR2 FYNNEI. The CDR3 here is CASSVNPLAATTDTQYF. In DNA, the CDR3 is TGTGCCAGCAGTGTTAACCCCCTAGCGGCAACCACAGATACGCAGTATTTT.

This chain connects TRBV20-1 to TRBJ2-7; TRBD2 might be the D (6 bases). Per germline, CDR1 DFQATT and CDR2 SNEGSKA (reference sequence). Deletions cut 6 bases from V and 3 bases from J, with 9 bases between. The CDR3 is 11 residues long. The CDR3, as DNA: TGCAGTGCAAGACTAGTCTACGAGCAGTACTTC. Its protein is CSARLVYEQYF.

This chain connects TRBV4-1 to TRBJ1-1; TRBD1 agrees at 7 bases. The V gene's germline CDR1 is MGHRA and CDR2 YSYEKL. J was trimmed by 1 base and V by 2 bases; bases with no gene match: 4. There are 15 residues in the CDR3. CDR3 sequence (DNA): TGCGCCAGCAGCCAAAGGCAGGGGGAGAACACTGAAGCTTTCTTT. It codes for CASSQRQGENTEAFF.

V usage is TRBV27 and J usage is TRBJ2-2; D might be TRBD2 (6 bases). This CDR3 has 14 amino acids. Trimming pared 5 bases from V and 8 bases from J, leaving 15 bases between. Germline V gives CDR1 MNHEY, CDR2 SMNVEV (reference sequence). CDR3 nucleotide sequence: TGTGCCAGCAGTCCTCGGGAGCCCAGGGGGGAGCTGTTTTTT. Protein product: CASSPREPRGELFF.

The CDR3 DNA reads as TGTGCCAGCAGCGGTACAGGGGGGGACGAGCAGTACTTC. Its translation: CASSGTGGDEQYF. V and J are TRBV7-2 and TRBJ2-7; tentative D call: TRBD1 (8 bases). The CDR3 has 13 residues. Germline loops: CDR1 SGHTA, CDR2 FQGNSA. The V end was cut by 5 bases, the J end by 5 bases, with 13 bases between.

The CDR3 region is CASSSLLGTGVLGYTF. CDR3 in DNA: TGTGCCAGCAGCTCGCTTCTTGGGACAGGGGTTTTGGGCTACACCTTC. V is TRBV7-9 and J is TRBJ1-2; TRBD1 matches 10 bases. V was pared by 4 bases and J by 8 bases, with 13 bases of the junction left unmatched. CDR3 length equals 16 residues. From germline, CDR1 is SEHNR and CDR2 FQNEAQ (reference sequence).

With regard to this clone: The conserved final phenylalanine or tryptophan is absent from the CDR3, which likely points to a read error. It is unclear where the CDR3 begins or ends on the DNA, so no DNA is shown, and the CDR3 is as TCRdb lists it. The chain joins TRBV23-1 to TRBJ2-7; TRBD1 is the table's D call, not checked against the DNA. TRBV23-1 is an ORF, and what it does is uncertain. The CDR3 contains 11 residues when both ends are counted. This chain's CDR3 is CASSQSYRVNP.

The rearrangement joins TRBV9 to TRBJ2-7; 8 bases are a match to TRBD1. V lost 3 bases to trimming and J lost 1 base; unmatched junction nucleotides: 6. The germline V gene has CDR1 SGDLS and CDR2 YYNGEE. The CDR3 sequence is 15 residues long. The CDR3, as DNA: TGTGCCAGCAGCGCAGGACAGGGTTGGTCCTACGAGCAGTACTTC. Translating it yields CASSAGQGWSYEQYF.

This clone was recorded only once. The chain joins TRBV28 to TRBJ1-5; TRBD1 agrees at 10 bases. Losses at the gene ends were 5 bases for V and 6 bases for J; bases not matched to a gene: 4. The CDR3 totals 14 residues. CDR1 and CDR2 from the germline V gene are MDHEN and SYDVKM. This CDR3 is CASSPGQGVQPQHF. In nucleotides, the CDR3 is TGTGCCAGCAGTCCCGGACAGGGGGTTCAGCCCCAGCATTTT.

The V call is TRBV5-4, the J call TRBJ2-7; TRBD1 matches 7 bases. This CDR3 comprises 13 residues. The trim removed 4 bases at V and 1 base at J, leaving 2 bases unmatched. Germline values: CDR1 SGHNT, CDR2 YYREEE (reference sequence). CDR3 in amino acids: CASSVTGSYEQYF. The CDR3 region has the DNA TGTGCCAGCAGCGTGACAGGGTCCTACGAGCAGTACTTC.

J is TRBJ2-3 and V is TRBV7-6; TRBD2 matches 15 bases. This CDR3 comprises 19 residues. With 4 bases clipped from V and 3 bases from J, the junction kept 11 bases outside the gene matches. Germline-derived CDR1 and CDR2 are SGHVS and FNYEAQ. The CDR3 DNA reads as TGTGCCAGCAGCTCCTCCGGGACTAGCGGGAGGTGGGGGACAGATACGCAGTATTTT. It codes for CASSSSGTSGRWGTDTQYF.

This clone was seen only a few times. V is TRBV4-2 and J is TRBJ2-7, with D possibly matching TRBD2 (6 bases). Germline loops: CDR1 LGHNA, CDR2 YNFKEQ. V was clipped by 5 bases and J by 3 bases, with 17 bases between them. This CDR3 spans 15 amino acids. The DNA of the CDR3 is TGTGCCAGCAGCAACCGACTAGGGAACATCTACGAGCAGTACTTC. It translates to CASSNRLGNIYEQYF.

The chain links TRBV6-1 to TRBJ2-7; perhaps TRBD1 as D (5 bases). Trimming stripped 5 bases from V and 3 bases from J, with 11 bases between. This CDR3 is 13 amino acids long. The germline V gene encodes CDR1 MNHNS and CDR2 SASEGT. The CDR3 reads CASSHDSHYEQYF. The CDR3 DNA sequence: TGTGCCAGCAGTCACGACAGCCACTACGAGCAGTACTTC.

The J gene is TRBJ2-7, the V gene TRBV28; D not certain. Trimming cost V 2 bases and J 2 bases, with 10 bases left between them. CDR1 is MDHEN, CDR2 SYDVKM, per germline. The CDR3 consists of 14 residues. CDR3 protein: CASSLGYRPYEQYF. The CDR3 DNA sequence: TGTGCCAGCAGTTTAGGCTACAGACCCTACGAGCAGTACTTC.

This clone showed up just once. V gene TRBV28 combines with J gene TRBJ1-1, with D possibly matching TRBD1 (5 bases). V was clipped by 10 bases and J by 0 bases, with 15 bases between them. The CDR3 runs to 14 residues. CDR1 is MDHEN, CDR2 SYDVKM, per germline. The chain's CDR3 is CATTRGGVNTEAFF. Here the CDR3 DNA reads TGTGCCACCACCCGGGGAGGGGTGAACACTGAAGCTTTCTTT.

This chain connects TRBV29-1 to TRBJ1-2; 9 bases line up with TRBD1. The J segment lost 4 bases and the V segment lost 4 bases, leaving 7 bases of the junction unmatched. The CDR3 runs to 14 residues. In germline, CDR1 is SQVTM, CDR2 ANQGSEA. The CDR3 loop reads CSVVGGQGSYGYTF. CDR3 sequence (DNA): TGCAGCGTTGTGGGGGGACAGGGTAGCTATGGCTACACCTTC.

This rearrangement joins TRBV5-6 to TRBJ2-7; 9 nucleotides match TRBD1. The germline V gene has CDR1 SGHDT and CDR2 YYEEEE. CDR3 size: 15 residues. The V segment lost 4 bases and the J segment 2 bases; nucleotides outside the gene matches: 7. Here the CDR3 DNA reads TGTGCCAGCAGCATCCCGGGACAGGGCCCCTACGAGCAGTACTTC. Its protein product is CASSIPGQGPYEQYF.

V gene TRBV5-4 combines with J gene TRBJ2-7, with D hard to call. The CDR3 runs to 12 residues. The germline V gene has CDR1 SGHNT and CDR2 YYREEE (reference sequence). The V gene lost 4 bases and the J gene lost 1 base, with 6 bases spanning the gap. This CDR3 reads CASSQNSYEQYF. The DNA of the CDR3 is TGTGCCAGCAGCCAAAATTCCTACGAGCAGTACTTC.

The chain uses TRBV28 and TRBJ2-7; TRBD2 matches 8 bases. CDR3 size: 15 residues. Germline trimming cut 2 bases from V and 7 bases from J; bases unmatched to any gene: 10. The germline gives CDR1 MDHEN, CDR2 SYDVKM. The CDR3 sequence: CASSLISSGPVEQYF. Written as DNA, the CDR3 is TGTGCCAGCAGTTTAATCTCTAGCGGGCCTGTGGAGCAGTACTTC.

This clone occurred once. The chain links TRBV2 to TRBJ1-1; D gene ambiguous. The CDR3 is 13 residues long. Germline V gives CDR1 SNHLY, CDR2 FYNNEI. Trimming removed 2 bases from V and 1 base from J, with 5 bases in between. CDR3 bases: TGTGCCAGCAGTGAACTCAGGAACACTGAAGCTTTCTTT. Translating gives CASSELRNTEAFF.

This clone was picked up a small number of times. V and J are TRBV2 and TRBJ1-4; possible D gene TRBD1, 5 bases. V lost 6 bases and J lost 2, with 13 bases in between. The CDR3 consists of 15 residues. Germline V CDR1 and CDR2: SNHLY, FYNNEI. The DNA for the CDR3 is TGTGCCAGCAGAACAGGACTAGTGACTAATGAAAAACTGTTTTTT. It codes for CASRTGLVTNEKLFF. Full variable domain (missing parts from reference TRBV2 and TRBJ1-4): EPEVTQTPSHQVTQMGQEVILRCVPISNHLYFYWYRQILGQKVEFLVSFYNNEISEKSEIFDDQFSVERPDGSNFTLKIRSTKLEDSAMYFCASRTGLVTNEKLFFGSGTQLSVL.

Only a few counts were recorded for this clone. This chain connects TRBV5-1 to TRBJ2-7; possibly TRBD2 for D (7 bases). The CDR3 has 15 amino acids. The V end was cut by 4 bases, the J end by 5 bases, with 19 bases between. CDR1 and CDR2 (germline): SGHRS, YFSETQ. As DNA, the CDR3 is TGCGCCAGCAGCCCGAGAGAGGGGGGGATCGACGAGCAGTACTTC. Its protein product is CASSPREGGIDEQYF. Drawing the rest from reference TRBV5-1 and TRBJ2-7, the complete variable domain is KAGVTQTPRYLIKTRGQQVTLSCSPISGHRSVSWYQQTPGQGLQFLFEYFSETQRNKGNFPGRFSGRQFSNSRSEMNVSTLELGDSALYLCASSPREGGIDEQYFGPGTRLTVT.

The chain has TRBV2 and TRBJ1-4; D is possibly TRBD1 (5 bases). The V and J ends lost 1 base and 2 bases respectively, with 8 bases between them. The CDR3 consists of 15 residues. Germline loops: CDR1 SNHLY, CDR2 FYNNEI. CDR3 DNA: TGTGCCAGCAGTGAAGGGGGCTTGACTAATGAAAAACTGTTTTTT. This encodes CASSEGGLTNEKLFF.

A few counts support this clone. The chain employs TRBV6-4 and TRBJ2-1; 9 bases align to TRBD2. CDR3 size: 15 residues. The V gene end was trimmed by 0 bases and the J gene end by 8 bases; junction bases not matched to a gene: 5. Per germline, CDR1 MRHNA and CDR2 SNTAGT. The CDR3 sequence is CASSDSAGGPYEQFF. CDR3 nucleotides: TGTGCCAGCAGTGACTCTGCGGGAGGGCCTTATGAGCAGTTCTTC.

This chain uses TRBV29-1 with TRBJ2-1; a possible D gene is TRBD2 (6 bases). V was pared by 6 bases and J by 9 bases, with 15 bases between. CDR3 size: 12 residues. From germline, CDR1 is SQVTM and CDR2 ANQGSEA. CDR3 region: CSVRRGLGEQFF. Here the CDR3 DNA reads TGCAGCGTGCGCCGGGGGTTGGGTGAGCAGTTCTTC.

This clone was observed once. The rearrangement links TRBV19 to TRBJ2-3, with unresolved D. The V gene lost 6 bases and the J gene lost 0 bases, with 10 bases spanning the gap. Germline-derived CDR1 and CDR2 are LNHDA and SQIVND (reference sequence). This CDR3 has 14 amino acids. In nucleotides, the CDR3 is TGTGCCAGTAGAGACTCCAGCAGCACAGATACGCAGTATTTT. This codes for CASRDSSSTDTQYF.

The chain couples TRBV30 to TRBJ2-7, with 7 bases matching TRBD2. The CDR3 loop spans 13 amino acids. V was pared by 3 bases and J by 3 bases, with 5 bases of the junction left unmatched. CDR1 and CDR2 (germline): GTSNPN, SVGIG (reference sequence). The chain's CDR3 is CAWSYGLDYEQYF. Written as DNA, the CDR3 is TGTGCCTGGAGCTATGGACTAGACTACGAGCAGTACTTC.